This entry is about one T cell receptor (beta chain). CDR3 length: 13 residues. Trimming took 2 bases from V and 4 from J; bases not matched to a gene: 2. Germline assignment: CDR1 MNHEY and CDR2 SMNVEV (reference sequence). Profiled with immunoSEQ multiplex PCR; TCRdb holds only in-frame clones, not every one. The sample has some 160,000 clones; approximately 91% are singletons. This specimen belongs to a study of blood T cell repertoires in COVID-19. Study-level background: There were acute and convalescent COVID-19 samples, and they came from the United States, Italy and Spain. PBMCs, B-cell-depleted T cells, or T cells were the source of the cDNA or gDNA that made up the material.

Seattle's enrolled individuals joined amid active infection and were then monitored longitudinally. This clonotype originated in a man aged 18 to 29 with COVID-19, enrolled during active disease. The sample taken for sequencing was peripheral blood. This chain joins TRBV27 and TRBJ2-7, with TRBD2 identical over 7 bases. The CDR3 sequence: CASSLGAGYEQYF. The CDR3 DNA follows: TGTGCCAGCAGTTTAGGAGCGGGGTACGAGCAGTACTTC.